This TCR beta chain is from a study of blood T cells in healthy people across ages. Each sample used at least 6.5 million PBMCs. Whole-study results and caveats: Researchers deemed the diversity estimates from one million T cells underestimates.

With regard to this clonotype: The antigen is not known.

The CDR3 totals 14 residues. V dropped 4 bases and J dropped 7; count of bases not matched to a gene: 6. Germline CDR1 SGHRS, CDR2 YFSETQ. For the second PCR, which ran for about 6 to 11 cycles, a sample-barcoded 5' primer and a J-beta primer mix were used. One entry per CDR3 protein results from TCRdb running MiXCR on the 5' RACE reads. The sample yields about 1.1 million distinct CDR3 sequences, about two fifths seen once. The sequenced sample consisted of blood. The TCR sequence derives from a man aged 18-30 years in good health. The chain employs TRBV5-1 and TRBJ1-2, with 11 bases aligning to TRBD1. CDR3 loop: CASSLGQGEIGYTF. The CDR3 DNA reads as TGCGCCAGCAGCCTGGGACAGGGGGAAATTGGCTACACCTTC.